This TCR beta chain was obtained from a study of blood T cell repertoires in COVID-19. CDR3 length: 14 residues. Trimming stripped 2 bases from V and 5 bases from J, with 13 bases between. Germline values: CDR1 MNHEY, CDR2 SVGAGI. Assay used: immunoSEQ multiplex PCR; TCRdb lists only in-frame clones, some missing. The sample carries fewer than 70,000 clones, over 70% recorded once. By proportion, this clone is medium-sized (0.01 to 0.1%). The sequencing sample was made of peripheral blood. J is TRBJ2-7 and V is TRBV6-5; the D gene is possibly TRBD1 (5 bases). The TCR was taken from a human donor in a cohort sampled during active COVID-19. The CDR3, as DNA: TGTGCCAGCAGTTACGGAGCAGGGCTGAACGAGCAGTACTTC. This translates into CASSYGAGLNEQYF.